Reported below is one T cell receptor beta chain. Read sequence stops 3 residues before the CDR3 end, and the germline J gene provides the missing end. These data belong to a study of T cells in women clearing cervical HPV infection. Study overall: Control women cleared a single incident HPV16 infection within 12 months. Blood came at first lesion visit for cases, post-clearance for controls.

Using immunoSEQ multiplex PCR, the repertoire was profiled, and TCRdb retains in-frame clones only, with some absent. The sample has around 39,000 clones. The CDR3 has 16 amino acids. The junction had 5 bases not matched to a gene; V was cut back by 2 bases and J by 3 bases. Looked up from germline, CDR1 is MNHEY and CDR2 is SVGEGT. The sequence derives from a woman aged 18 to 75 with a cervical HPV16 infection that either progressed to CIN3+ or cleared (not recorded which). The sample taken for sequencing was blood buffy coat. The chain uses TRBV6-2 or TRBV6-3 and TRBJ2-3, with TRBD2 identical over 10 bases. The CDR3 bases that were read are TGTGCCAGCAGTTACGGACTAGCGGTGGCGACAGATACG. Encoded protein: CASSYGLAVATDT. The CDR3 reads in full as CASSYGLAVATDTQYF.